Described below is a single TCR beta chain sequence and its context. This record belongs to a study of T cells expressing NK-cell markers. This CDR3 contains 15 residues. Scientists made TCR beta cDNA using 5'RACE template switching with UMIs. From the 5' RACE reads, TCRdb lists one entry per CDR3 protein and no DNA. The record lists 550,000 to 600,000 distinct CDR3 sequences, of which the ten most abundant hold around 3.3%. This TCR came from a man between 18 and 29 years old in good health. The J gene is TRBJ2-1, the V gene TRBV12-3 or TRBV12-4; the D gene TCRdb calls, TRBD2, cannot be checked with no DNA. Source material: blood T cells: a sorted CD56 or NKG2C T cell subset, CD4+ or CD8+ T cells, or bulk PBMC T cells (not recorded which). CDR3 region: CASSLPMTSNDEQFF.